Listed below are T cell receptor beta chains from one sample, sequenced in a study of T cells after yellow fever vaccination. Each CDR3 protein is one row after TCRdb ran MiXCR on the 5' RACE reads. This sample has 450,000 to 550,000 distinct CDR3 sequences, with over 15% found just once. Sequences were derived from PBMCs, sampled 15 days after the yellow fever booster vaccination. Receptors were obtained from a man between 25 and 39 years old who received the YFV17D yellow fever vaccine. The CDR3 runs from the conserved cysteine through the conserved F or W. D genes are given only for firm matches. Some rows mark clone size as missing; the rest say once, few, many or name a class of expanded clone.

-,TRBV29-1,TRBJ2-1,-,13,TGCAGCGTTAGACGGAGCTCCTACAATGAGCAGTTCTTC,CSVRRSSYNEQFF
-,TRBV5-1,TRBJ2-7,-,15,TGCGCCAGCAGCTTAGCAGATTTCGTCGCCTACGAGCAGTACTTC,CASSLADFVAYEQYF
-,TRBV12-3/TRBV12-4,TRBJ2-7,TRBD1,13,TGTGCCAGCAGTTTAGCCAGACAGGGCGAGCAGTACTTC,CASSLARQGEQYF
few,TRBV5-1,TRBJ2-7,TRBD2,18,TGCGCCAGCAGCTTGGCCCCGACGGGCGGGAGGCAGGTCTACGAGCAGTACTTC,CASSLAPTGGRQVYEQYF
many,TRBV5-6,TRBJ2-5,-,14,TGTGCCAGCAGCTTGGGTCTAGCCTCGGAGACCCAGTACTTC,CASSLGLASETQYF
few,TRBV7-2,TRBJ2-7,-,16,TGTGCCAGCAGCTTAGGGGTGTGGGGAGGAACCTACGAGCAGTACTTC,CASSLGVWGGTYEQYF
-,TRBV7-9,TRBJ2-5,-,13,TGTGCCAGCAGCTTAGGTAGCAGTCCGACCCAGTACTTC,CASSLGSSPTQYF
-,TRBV7-3,TRBJ2-7,-,13,TGTGCCAGCAGCTTTGCCGATGGGAGCGAGCAGTACTTC,CASSFADGSEQYF
-,TRBV4-2,TRBJ2-2,TRBD1,16,TGTGCCAGCAGCCATCCCGACAGGGGGCGCACCGGGGAGCTGTTTTTT,CASSHPDRGRTGELFF
-,TRBV9,TRBJ2-5,TRBD2,15,TGTGCCAGCAGCGCTTCACTAGCGAGGCAAGAGACCCAGTACTTC,CASSASLARQETQYF
few,TRBV11-2,TRBJ2-1,-,16,TGTGCCAGCAGCTTAGCGCGGACATCAGAAGGCAATGAGCAGTTCTTC,CASSLARTSEGNEQFF
many,TRBV15,TRBJ2-3,-,15,TGTGCCACCAGGGGGGCATTAGGGCTAGCAGATACGCAGTATTTT,CATRGALGLADTQYF
few,TRBV27,TRBJ1-6,-,14,TGTGCCACCTGCCGGAGCTCCTATAATTCACCCCTCCACTTT,CATCRSSYNSPLHF
few,TRBV10-3,TRBJ2-5,-,13,TGTGCCATCAGTACAGGGCCCCAAGAGACCCAGTACTTC,CAISTGPQETQYF
-,TRBV6-5,TRBJ2-3,TRBD1,15,TGTGCCAGCAGTTATAGTACAGGGGGTTGGGATACGCAGTATTTT,CASSYSTGGWDTQYF
-,TRBV7-9,TRBJ2-3,TRBD1,16,TGTGCCAGCAGCTTGACCGGGACAGGGAGGACAGATACGCAGTATTTT,CASSLTGTGRTDTQYF
-,TRBV7-3,TRBJ2-1,-,15,TGTGCCAGCAGCCGAGGACTAAACCGAAACAATGAGCAGTTCTTC,CASSRGLNRNNEQFF
few,TRBV7-9,TRBJ2-7,-,13,TGTGCCAGCAGCCCTTCTGGGGGGCGGGAGCAGTACTTC,CASSPSGGREQYF
few,TRBV5-6,TRBJ1-2,-,12,TGTGCCAGCAGCACACTTAACTATGGCTACACCTTC,CASSTLNYGYTF
few,TRBV6-2/TRBV6-3,TRBJ2-7,TRBD2,18,TGTGCCAGCAGCCACGGGACTAGCGTCCTTTCTAGCTCCTACGAGCAGTACTTC,CASSHGTSVLSSSYEQYF
few,TRBV28,TRBJ1-1,-,13,TGTGCCACGTCTCTTCCGTTGGGGACTGAAGCTTTCTTT,CATSLPLGTEAFF
-,TRBV12-3/TRBV12-4,TRBJ2-2,TRBD2,18,TGTACCTTCAGTTTCCAAAGCGGGGGGGCTGCGATTACCGGGGAGCTGTTTTTT,CTFSFQSGGAAITGELFF
few,TRBV6-1,TRBJ1-6,-,15,TGTGCCAGCAGATCCAAACTGACAGCTAATTCACCCCTCCACTTT,CASRSKLTANSPLHF
few,TRBV12-3/TRBV12-4,TRBJ2-7,-,14,TGTGCCAGCAGTTTACGGCAAACACCCTACGAGCAGTACTTC,CASSLRQTPYEQYF
-,TRBV29-1,TRBJ1-1,-,10,TGCAGCGGCGGGAGGACTGAAGCTTTCTTT,CSGGRTEAFF
few,TRBV9,TRBJ1-2,TRBD1,15,TGTGCCAGCAGCGTAACGGGACAGGGTATCTATGGCTACACCTTC,CASSVTGQGIYGYTF
few,TRBV7-2,TRBJ2-7,-,14,TGTGCCAGCAGCTTAGCGCTGACAGACTACGAGCAGTACTTC,CASSLALTDYEQYF
-,TRBV20-1,TRBJ2-3,TRBD2,15,TGCAGTGCTCCAATAGCGGGAGGGCGGCCAGATACGCAGTATTTT,CSAPIAGGRPDTQYF